The count of the clone carrying this TCR beta chain is one. The sample is drawn from a study of blood T cell repertoires in COVID-19. V was trimmed by 6 bases and J by 5 bases, leaving 19 bases between them. CDR1 is MNHNY and CDR2 is SVGAGI in the germline V gene (reference sequence). The CDR3 is made up of 15 amino acids. The method was immunoSEQ multiplex PCR; TCRdb's version includes in-frame clones alone and lacks a portion of them. The sample has a few hundred thousand clones; roughly 86% are singletons. The chain joins TRBV6-6 to TRBJ2-5, with D possibly being TRBD2 (6 bases). This clonotype was sampled from a man aged 18 to 35 with active or convalescent COVID-19. The sample was peripheral blood. CDR3 region: CASRSRRRGVETQYF. The CDR3 region has the DNA TGTGCCAGCAGATCCCGACGGAGGGGCGTGGAGACCCAGTACTTC.